The TCR beta chain under discussion was sequenced for a study of post-analysis software for immune sequencing data. Study in general: Recorded subtypes: relapsing-remitting, secondary progressive, progressive-relapsing; some patients unannotated. Study observations and caveats: Comparison with controls showed significantly lower normalized Chao1 diversity in multiple sclerosis patients. When patients were compared with controls, 4 or 5 TRBV segments were more frequent, TRBV5-6, TRBV5-1 and TRBV20-1 among them.

The CDR3 consists of 12 residues. Germline CDR1 is DFQATT and CDR2 is SNEGSKA (reference sequence). Trimming took 6 bases from V and 4 from J, leaving 12 bases between them. cDNA libraries for TCR beta contained unique molecular identifiers. Once about 0.85 to 10 million T cells were used, roughly 0.5 million cDNA molecules resulted. MiXCR, run by TCRdb on the PCR reads, gives a single entry per CDR3 protein. The table records under 900,000 distinct CDR3 sequences, 53% of them present only once. Comments on this clonotype: Its specificity is unknown.

The sample comprised blood. The chain couples TRBV20-1 to TRBJ1-2, with no clear D. The sequence came from a girl aged 10 to 17 with multiple sclerosis. Here the CDR3 DNA reads TGCAGTGCCACGTTGGTTGGCTATGGCTACACCTTC. This sequence encodes CSATLVGYGYTF.